The 3 T cell receptor beta chains listed next were all sequenced from one sample in a study of T cells in Graves' hyperthyroidism and ophthalmopathy. RNA transcripts were the template for amplifying TCR beta CDR3 regions. First-round RT-PCR targeting the TCR CDR3 was performed with the HTBI primer set. TCRdb itself ran the multiplex PCR reads through MiXCR, one entry per CDR3 protein. In the table there are 250,000 to 350,000 distinct CDR3 sequences, over 15% of which are singletons. Sequencing was done on a sample of blood. The receptors were sampled from a man aged 30 to 45 with Graves' hyperthyroidism.

This clonotype has a handful of counts. The chain recombines TRBV10-3 with TRBJ1-1, with D possibly matching TRBD1 (6 bases). Trimming pared 9 bases from V and 1 base from J, leaving 18 bases between. The CDR3 runs 15 residues. CDR1 is ENHRY and CDR2 is SYGVKD in the germline V gene. CDR3 in DNA: TGTGCCATACGGGGGCAGGCTACAGGGAACACTGAAGCTTTCTTT. This sequence encodes CAIRGQATGNTEAFF.

This clonotype was observed a few times. The J gene is TRBJ2-1, the V gene TRBV14; D gene unclear. The V end lost 6 bases, the J end lost 0 bases, and 12 bases lay between the germline ends. Germline V CDR1 and CDR2: SGHDN, FVKESK. This CDR3 is 15 amino acids long. CDR3 residues: CASSLSPYSYNEQFF. The CDR3 DNA is TGTGCCAGCAGTTTAAGTCCGTACTCCTACAATGAGCAGTTCTTC.

The sample holds many counts of this clonotype. This rearrangement joins TRBV3-1 to TRBJ2-7; TRBD1 matches 7 bases. Trimming took 6 bases from V and 2 from J; bases not matched to a gene: 7. The length of the CDR3 is 14 residues. Germline CDR1 and CDR2: LGHDT and YNNKEL (reference sequence). As DNA, the CDR3 is TGTGCCAGCAGTCAGACAGGGACCCCCTACGAGCAGTACTTC. It translates to CASSQTGTPYEQYF.